The clone carrying this T cell receptor beta chain was detected a few times. The V and J ends lost 6 bases and 6 bases respectively, with 15 bases between them. CDR3 length: 13 amino acids. Germline V lookup: CDR1 LGHDT, CDR2 YNNKEL (reference sequence). TCRdb re-derived calls from the RT-PCR reads in MiXCR, one entry per CDR3 protein. Of about 960,000 distinct CDR3 sequences detected, 15% to 20% appear once; the ten largest clones hold 5% to 7.5%. This sample was taken from a study of patients and donors after allogeneic stem cell transplantation. The sequencing input was blood, either unsorted or a sorted T cell fraction (not recorded which). V is TRBV3-1 and J is TRBJ2-7, with D perhaps TRBD1 (6 bases). This TCR came from a human donor who was either an allogeneic HSCT recipient or a stem cell or donor lymphocyte infusion donor (not recorded which). It is not recorded whose cells these are; they may come from a transplant donor. The CDR3 is CASSLTGLLEQYF. CDR3 sequence (DNA): TGTGCCAGCAGTCTTACAGGGTTACTCGAGCAGTACTTC.